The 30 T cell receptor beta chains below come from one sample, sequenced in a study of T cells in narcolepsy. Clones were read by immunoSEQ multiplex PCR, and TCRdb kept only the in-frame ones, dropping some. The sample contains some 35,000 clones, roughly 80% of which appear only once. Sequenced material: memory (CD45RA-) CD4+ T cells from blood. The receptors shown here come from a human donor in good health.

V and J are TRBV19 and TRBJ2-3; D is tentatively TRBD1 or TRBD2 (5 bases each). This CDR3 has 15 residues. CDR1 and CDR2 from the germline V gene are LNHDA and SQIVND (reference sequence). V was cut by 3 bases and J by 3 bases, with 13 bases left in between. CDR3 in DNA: TGTGCCAGTAGTATCGGGGCCAAGGGTACAGATACGCAGTATTTT. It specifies CASSIGAKGTDTQYF.

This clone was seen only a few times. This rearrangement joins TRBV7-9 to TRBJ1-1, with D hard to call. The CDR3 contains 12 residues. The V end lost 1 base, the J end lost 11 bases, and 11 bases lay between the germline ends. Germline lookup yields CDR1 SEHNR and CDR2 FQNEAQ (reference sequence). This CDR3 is CASSLGTRRAFF. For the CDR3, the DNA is TGTGCCAGCAGCTTAGGAACCCGGCGGGCTTTCTTT.

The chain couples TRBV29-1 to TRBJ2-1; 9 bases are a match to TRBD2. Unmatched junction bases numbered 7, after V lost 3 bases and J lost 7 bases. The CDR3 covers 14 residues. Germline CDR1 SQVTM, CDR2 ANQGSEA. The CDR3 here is CSVDGLAGLNEQFF. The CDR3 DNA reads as TGCAGCGTTGACGGGCTAGCGGGGTTAAATGAGCAGTTCTTC.

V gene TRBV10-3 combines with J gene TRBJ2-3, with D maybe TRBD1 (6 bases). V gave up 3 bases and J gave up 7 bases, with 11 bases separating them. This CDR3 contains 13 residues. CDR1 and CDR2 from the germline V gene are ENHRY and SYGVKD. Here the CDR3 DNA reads TGTGCCATCAGTGACGACCAGGGGCATACGCAGTATTTT. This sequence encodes CAISDDQGHTQYF.

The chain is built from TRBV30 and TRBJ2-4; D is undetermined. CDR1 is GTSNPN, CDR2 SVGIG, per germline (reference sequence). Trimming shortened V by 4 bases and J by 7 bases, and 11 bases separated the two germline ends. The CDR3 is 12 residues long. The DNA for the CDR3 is TGTGCCTGGACCTCGGACCGGAACATTCAGTACTTC. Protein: CAWTSDRNIQYF.

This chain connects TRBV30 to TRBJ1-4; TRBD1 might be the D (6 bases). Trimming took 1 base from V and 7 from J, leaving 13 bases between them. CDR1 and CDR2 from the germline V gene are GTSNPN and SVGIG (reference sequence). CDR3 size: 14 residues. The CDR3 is CAWSAGELGEKLFF. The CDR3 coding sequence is TGTGCCTGGAGTGCAGGGGAATTGGGTGAAAAACTGTTTTTT.

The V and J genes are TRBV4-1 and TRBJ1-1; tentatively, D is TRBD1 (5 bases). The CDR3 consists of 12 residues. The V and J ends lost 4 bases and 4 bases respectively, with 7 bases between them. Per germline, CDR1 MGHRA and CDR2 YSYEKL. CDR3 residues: CASSRGFTEAFF. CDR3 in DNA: TGCGCCAGCAGCCGGGGGTTCACTGAAGCTTTCTTT.

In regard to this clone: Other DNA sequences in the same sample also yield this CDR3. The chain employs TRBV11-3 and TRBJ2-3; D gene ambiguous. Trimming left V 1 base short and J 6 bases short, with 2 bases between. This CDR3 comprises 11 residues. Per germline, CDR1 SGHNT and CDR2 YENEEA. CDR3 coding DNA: TGTGCCAGCAGCTTAGGGGATACGCAGTATTTT. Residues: CASSLGDTQYF.

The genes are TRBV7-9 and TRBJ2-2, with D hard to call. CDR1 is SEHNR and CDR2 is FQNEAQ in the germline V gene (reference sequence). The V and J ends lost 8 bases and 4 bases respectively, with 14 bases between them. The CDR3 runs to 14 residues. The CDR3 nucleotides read TGTGCCAGCCAGACTCAAAGGAGCACCGGGGAGCTGTTTTTT. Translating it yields CASQTQRSTGELFF.

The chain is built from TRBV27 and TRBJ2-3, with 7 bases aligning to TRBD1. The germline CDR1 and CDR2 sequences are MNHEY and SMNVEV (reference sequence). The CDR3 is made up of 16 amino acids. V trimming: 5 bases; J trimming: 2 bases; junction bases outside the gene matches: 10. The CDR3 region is CASSRPGGLSTDTQYF. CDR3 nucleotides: TGTGCCAGCAGTCGCCCAGGGGGTTTATCCACAGATACGCAGTATTTT.

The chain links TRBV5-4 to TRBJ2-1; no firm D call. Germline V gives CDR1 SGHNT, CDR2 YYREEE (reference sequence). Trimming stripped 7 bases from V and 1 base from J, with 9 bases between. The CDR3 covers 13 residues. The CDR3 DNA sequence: TGTGCCAGCGGCGACCAATCCTACAATGAGCAGTTCTTC. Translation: CASGDQSYNEQFF.

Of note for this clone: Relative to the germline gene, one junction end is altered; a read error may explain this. CDR3 sequence reads: CASSSRRQEIF. The CDR3 DNA sequence: TGTGCCAGCAGCTCAAGACGACAGGAAATCTTC. The rearrangement uses TRBV7-6 and TRBJ2-4, with D tentatively TRBD1 (6 bases). The CDR3 consists of 11 residues. Germline-derived CDR1 and CDR2 are SGHVS and FNYEAQ.

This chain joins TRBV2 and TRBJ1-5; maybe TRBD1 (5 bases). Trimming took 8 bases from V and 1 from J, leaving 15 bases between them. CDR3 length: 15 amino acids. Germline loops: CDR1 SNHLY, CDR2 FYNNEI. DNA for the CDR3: TGTGCCAGCGGCCAGGGAGAATTCAGCAATCAGCCCCAGCATTTT. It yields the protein CASGQGEFSNQPQHF.

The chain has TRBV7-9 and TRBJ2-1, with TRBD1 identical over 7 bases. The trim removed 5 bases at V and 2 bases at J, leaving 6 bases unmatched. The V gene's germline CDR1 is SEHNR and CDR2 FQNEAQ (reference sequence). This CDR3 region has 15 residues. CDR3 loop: CASSRLTGTYNEQFF. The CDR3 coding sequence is TGTGCCAGCAGCCGACTGACAGGGACCTACAATGAGCAGTTCTTC. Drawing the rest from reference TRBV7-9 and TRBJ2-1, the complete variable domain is DTGVSQNPRHKITKRGQNVTFRCDPISEHNRLYWYRQTLGQGPEFLTYFQNEAQLEKSRLLSDRFSAERPKGSFSTLEIQRTEQGDSAMYLCASSRLTGTYNEQFFGPGTRLTVL.

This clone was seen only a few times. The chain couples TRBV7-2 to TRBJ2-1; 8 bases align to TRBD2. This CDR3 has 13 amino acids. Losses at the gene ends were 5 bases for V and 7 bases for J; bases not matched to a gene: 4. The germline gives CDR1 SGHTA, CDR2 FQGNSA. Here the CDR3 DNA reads TGTGCCAGCAGCCCGGGACTAGTTAATGAGCAGTTCTTC. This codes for CASSPGLVNEQFF.

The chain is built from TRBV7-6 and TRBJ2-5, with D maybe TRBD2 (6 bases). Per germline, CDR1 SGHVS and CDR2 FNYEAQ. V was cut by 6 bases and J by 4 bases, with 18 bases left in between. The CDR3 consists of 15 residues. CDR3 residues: CASSPMKSGVETQYF. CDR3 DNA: TGTGCCAGCAGTCCCATGAAATCGGGGGTAGAGACCCAGTACTTC.

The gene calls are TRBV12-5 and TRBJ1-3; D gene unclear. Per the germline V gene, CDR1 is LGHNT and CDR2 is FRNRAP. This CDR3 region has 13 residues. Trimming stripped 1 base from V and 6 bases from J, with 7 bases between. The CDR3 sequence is CASGLAQENTIYF. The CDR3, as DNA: TGTGCTAGTGGTTTGGCCCAAGAAAACACCATATATTTT.

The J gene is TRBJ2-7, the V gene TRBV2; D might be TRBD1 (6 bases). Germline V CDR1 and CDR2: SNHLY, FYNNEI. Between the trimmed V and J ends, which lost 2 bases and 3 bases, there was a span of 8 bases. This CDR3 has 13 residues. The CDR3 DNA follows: TGTGCCAGCAGTGAAACAGGGATCTACGAGCAGTACTTC. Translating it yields CASSETGIYEQYF. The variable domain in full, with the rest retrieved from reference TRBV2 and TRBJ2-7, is EPEVTQTPSHQVTQMGQEVILRCVPISNHLYFYWYRQILGQKVEFLVSFYNNEISEKSEIFDDQFSVERPDGSNFTLKIRSTKLEDSAMYFCASSETGIYEQYFGPGTRLTVT.

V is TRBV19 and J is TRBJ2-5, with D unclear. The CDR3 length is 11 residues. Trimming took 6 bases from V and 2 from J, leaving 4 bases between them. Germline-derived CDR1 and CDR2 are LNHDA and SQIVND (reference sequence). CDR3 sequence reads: CASREQETQYF. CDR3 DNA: TGTGCCAGTAGAGAACAAGAGACCCAGTACTTC.

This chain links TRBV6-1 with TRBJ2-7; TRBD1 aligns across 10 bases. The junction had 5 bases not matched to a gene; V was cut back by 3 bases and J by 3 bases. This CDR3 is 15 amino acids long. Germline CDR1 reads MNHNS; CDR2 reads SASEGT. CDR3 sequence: CASSEKDRGDYEQYF. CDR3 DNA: TGTGCCAGCAGTGAGAAGGACAGGGGGGACTACGAGCAGTACTTC.

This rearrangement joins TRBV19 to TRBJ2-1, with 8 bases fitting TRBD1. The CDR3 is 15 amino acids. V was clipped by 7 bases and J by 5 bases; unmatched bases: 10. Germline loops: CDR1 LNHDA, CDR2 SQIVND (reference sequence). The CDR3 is CASTEQGGLNNEQFF. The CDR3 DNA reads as TGTGCCAGTACTGAACAGGGGGGTCTAAACAATGAGCAGTTCTTC.

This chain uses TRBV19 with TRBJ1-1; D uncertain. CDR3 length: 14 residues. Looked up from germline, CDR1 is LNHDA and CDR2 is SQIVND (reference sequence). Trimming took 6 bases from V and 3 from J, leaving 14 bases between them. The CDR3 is CASSPDDGYTEAFF. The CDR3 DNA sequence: TGTGCCAGTAGCCCCGATGACGGTTACACTGAAGCTTTCTTT.

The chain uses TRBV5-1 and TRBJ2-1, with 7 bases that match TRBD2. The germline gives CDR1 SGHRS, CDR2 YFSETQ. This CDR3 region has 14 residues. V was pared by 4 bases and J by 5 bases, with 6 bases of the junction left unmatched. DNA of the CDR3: TGCGCCAGCAGCCCCGAGCTAGCGGACAATGAGCAGTTCTTC. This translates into CASSPELADNEQFF.

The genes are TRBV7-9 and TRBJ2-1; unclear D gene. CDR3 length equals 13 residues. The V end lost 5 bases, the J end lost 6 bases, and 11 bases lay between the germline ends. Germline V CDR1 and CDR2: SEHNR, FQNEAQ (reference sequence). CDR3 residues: CASSRGTSNEQFF. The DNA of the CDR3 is TGTGCCAGCAGCCGAGGAACGTCCAATGAGCAGTTCTTC. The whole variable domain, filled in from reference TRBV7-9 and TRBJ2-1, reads DTGVSQNPRHKITKRGQNVTFRCDPISEHNRLYWYRQTLGQGPEFLTYFQNEAQLEKSRLLSDRFSAERPKGSFSTLEIQRTEQGDSAMYLCASSRGTSNEQFFGPGTRLTVL.

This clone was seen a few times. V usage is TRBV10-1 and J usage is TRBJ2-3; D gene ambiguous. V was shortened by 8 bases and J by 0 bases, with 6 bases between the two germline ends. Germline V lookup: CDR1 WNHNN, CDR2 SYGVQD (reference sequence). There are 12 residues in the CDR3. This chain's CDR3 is CASSESTDTQYF. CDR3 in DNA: TGCGCCAGCTCCGAGAGCACAGATACGCAGTATTTT.

The CDR3 bases are TGTGCCAGCAGTCGACAGGGGGCCTATGGCTACACCTTC. Translation gives CASSRQGAYGYTF. This chain uses TRBV6-1 with TRBJ1-2, with 10 positions matching TRBD1. This CDR3 comprises 13 residues. Germline loops: CDR1 MNHNS, CDR2 SASEGT. V shed 5 bases and J 4 bases; nucleotides not matched to a gene: 1.

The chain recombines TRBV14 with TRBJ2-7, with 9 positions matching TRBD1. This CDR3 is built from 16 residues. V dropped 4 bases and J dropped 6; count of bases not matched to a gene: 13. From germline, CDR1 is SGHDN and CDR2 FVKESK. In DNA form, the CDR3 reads TGTGCCAGCAGCCCACAAATTGGACAGGGGAGGCTCGAGCAGTACTTC. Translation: CASSPQIGQGRLEQYF.

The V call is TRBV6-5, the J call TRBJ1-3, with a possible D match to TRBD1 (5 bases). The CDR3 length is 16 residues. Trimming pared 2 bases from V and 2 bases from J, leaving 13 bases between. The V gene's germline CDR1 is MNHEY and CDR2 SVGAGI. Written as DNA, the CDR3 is TGTGCCAGCAGTTACGCGCAGGGAAAAGCTGGAAACACCATATATTTT. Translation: CASSYAQGKAGNTIYF.

The CDR3 region has the DNA TGTGCCAGCGCGGGACTAGCGGGAAACACAGATACGCAGTATTTT. This encodes CASAGLAGNTDTQYF. V is TRBV6-1 and J is TRBJ2-3, with 13 bases aligning to TRBD2. Germline V CDR1 and CDR2: MNHNS, SASEGT. This CDR3 is 15 amino acids long. The J segment lost 2 bases and the V segment lost 8 bases, leaving 4 bases of the junction unmatched.

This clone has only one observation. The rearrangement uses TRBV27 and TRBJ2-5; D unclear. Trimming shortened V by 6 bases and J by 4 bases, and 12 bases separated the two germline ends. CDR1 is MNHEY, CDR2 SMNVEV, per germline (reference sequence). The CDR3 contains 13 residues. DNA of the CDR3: TGTGCCAGCAGCGCCAGTTTCAGAGAGACCCAGTACTTC. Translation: CASSASFRETQYF.